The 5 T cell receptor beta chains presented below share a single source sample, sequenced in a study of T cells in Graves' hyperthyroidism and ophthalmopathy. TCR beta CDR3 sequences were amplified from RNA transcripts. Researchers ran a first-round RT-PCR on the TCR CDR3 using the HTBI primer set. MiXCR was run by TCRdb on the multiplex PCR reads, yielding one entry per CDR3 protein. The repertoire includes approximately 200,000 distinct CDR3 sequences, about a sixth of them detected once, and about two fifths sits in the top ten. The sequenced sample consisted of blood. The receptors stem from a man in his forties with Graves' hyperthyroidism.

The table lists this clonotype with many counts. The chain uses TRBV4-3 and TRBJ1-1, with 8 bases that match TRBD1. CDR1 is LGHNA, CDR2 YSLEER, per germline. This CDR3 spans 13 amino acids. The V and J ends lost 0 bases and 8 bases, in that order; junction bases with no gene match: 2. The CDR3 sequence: CASSQDQGAEAFF. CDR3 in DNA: TGCGCCAGCAGCCAAGATCAGGGGGCGGAAGCTTTCTTT.

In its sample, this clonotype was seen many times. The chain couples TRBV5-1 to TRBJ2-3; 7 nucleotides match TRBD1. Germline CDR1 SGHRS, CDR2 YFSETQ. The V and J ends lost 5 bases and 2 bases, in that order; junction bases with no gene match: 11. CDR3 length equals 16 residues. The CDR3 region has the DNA TGCGCCAGCAGGCGTTCTGACAGGGTCCCCACAGATACGCAGTATTTT. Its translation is CASRRSDRVPTDTQYF.

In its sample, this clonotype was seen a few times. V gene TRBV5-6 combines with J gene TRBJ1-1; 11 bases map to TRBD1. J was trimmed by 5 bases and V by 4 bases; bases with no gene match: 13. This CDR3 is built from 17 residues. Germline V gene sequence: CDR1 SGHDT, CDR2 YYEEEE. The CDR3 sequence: CASSTGTGGMRSTEAFF. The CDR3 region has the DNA TGTGCCAGCAGCACCGGGACAGGGGGTATGAGGAGTACTGAAGCTTTCTTT.

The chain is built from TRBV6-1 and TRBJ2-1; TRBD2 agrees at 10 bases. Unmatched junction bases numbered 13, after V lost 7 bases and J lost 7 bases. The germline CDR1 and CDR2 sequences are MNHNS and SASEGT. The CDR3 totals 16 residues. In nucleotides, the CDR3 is TGTGCCAGCACCAAGAGCGGGGGGGCCATATGGAATGAGCAGTTCTTC. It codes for CASTKSGGAIWNEQFF.

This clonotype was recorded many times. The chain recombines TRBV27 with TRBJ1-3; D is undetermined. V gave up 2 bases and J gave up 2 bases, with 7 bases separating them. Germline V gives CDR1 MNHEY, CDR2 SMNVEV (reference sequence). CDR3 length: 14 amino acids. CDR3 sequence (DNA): TGTGCCAGCAGTTTACACACACCTGGAAACACCATATATTTT. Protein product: CASSLHTPGNTIYF.